Listed here are 25 T cell receptor beta chains from one sample, sequenced in a study of shared clonotypes between healthy human individuals. Method: immunoSEQ multiplex PCR; TCRdb's copy keeps in-frame clones and lacks some. This sample has roughly 320,000 clones, with over 75% found just once. Sequencing was carried out using memory CD8+ T cells sorted from blood. The subset denotes: CD45RO+ cells pooled with CCR7-negative TemRA cells. These receptors all stem from a man aged 18-30 years in good health.

The chain couples TRBV2 to TRBJ2-7; possible D gene TRBD1, 5 bases. The ends were cut back, 3 bases at V and 4 bases at J, with 10 bases in the middle. The CDR3 is 13 amino acids. Germline V CDR1 and CDR2: SNHLY, FYNNEI. The CDR3 loop is CASSEGPVYEQYF. In DNA, the CDR3 is TGTGCCAGCAGTGAGGGGCCCGTTTACGAGCAGTACTTC.

CDR3 protein: CATSSQQGLAGELFF. The CDR3 nucleotides read TGTGCCACCAGCAGCCAACAGGGGCTGGCCGGGGAGCTGTTTTTT. The V gene is TRBV15, the J gene TRBJ2-2, with TRBD1 matching 7 bases. V was pared by 3 bases and J by 6 bases, with 7 bases of the junction left unmatched. Germline lookup yields CDR1 LNHNV and CDR2 YYDKDF (reference sequence). The CDR3 extends over 15 amino acids.

The J gene is TRBJ2-7, the V gene TRBV4-3, with 12 nucleotides matching TRBD2. Germline V CDR1 and CDR2: LGHNA, YSLEER. J lost 6 bases, V lost 3 bases, and 6 bases had no gene match. This CDR3 is 15 amino acids long. The CDR3 here is CASSHRLAGELEQYF. The CDR3 DNA reads TGCGCCAGCAGCCATCGACTAGCGGGAGAGCTCGAGCAGTACTTC.

The chain employs TRBV28 and TRBJ2-1, with D unresolved. In germline, CDR1 is MDHEN, CDR2 SYDVKM. V lost 6 bases, J lost 2 bases, and 5 bases lay in between. This CDR3 is 12 amino acids long. CDR3 sequence (DNA): TGTGCCAGCAGGGTGGCCTACAATGAGCAGTTCTTC. This codes for CASRVAYNEQFF. The full variable domain, completed using reference TRBV28 and TRBJ2-1, is DVKVTQSSRYLVKRTGEKVFLECVQDMDHENMFWYRQDPGLGLRLIYFSYDVKMKEKGDIPEGYSVSREKKERFSLILESASTNQTSMYLCASRVAYNEQFFGPGTRLTVL.

The rearrangement uses TRBV4-1 and TRBJ1-2, with a possible D match to TRBD1 (6 bases). CDR1 MGHRA and CDR2 YSYEKL come from the germline V gene. The V end was cut by 0 bases, the J end by 4 bases, with 18 bases between. The CDR3 loop spans 17 amino acids. Written as DNA, the CDR3 is TGCGCCAGCAGCCAAGAATCCCTAGGAACAGGGTTCTATGGCTACACCTTC. This gives the protein CASSQESLGTGFYGYTF.

This chain links TRBV5-4 with TRBJ1-6; D may be TRBD1 (5 bases). The CDR3 length is 13 residues. CDR1 SGHNT and CDR2 YYREEE come from the germline V gene (reference sequence). The germline V and J ends were trimmed by 4 bases and 7 bases, with 9 bases remaining between them. The CDR3 DNA follows: TGTGCCAGCAGCCTTGCAGGGAATTCACCCCTCCACTTT. Translation gives CASSLAGNSPLHF.

As concerns this clone: Different DNA sequences within this sample yield the same CDR3. The chain joins TRBV5-1 to TRBJ2-1; weak D call: TRBD1 (5 bases). V was trimmed by 0 bases and J by 4 bases, leaving 5 bases between them. Germline CDR1 and CDR2: SGHRS and YFSETQ. The CDR3 covers 13 residues. CDR3 residues: CASSLGQYNEQFF. DNA for the CDR3: TGCGCCAGCAGCTTGGGACAGTACAATGAGCAGTTCTTC.

The gene calls are TRBV5-1 and TRBJ2-3, with D perhaps matching TRBD1 or TRBD2 (5 bases each). The CDR3 spans 14 residues. The ends were cut back, 2 bases at V and 3 bases at J, with 10 bases in the middle. Germline V CDR1 and CDR2: SGHRS, YFSETQ. In DNA form, the CDR3 reads TGCGCCAGCAGCTTCGAGGGGTTTACAGATACGCAGTATTTT. Residues: CASSFEGFTDTQYF.

The DNA for the CDR3 is TGTGCCAGCAATCCTTCGGTAGGGGCCGCCTACGAGCAGTACTTC. Translated: CASNPSVGAAYEQYF. This chain joins TRBV6-1 and TRBJ2-7; TRBD1 might be the D (5 bases). Germline V gene data show CDR1 as MNHNS and CDR2 as SASEGT. Trimming cost V 7 bases and J 2 bases, with 18 bases left between them. The CDR3 spans 15 residues.

This clone appeared many times. The V and J genes are TRBV7-9 and TRBJ2-1, with TRBD2 identical over 9 bases. Germline lookup yields CDR1 SEHNR and CDR2 FQNEAQ (reference sequence). The J segment lost 8 bases and the V segment lost 10 bases, leaving 15 bases of the junction unmatched. This CDR3 has 15 residues. The CDR3 loop is CATDRAGGRMDEQFF. The CDR3 DNA reads TGTGCCACGGACCGCGCGGGGGGGCGGATGGATGAGCAGTTCTTC.

The rearrangement joins TRBV4-3 to TRBJ1-2; 7 nucleotides align to TRBD1. This CDR3 is built from 15 residues. V dropped 4 bases and J dropped 4; count of bases not matched to a gene: 9. Per germline, CDR1 LGHNA and CDR2 YSLEER. The CDR3 region is CASSRKTGMVYGYTF. CDR3 in DNA: TGCGCCAGCAGCCGTAAGACAGGGATGGTCTATGGCTACACCTTC.

V is TRBV5-1 and J is TRBJ1-6, with 9 bases identical to TRBD1. CDR1 SGHRS and CDR2 YFSETQ come from the germline V gene. The V and J ends lost 4 bases and 10 bases, in that order; junction bases with no gene match: 9. The CDR3 is 15 residues long. CDR3 amino acids: CASSISPGQGSPLHF. CDR3 nucleotide sequence: TGCGCCAGCAGCATATCACCGGGACAGGGATCACCCCTCCACTTT.

This clone has just one count. V usage is TRBV29-1 and J usage is TRBJ2-1; unclear D gene. The CDR3 covers 15 residues. The germline V gene encodes CDR1 SQVTM and CDR2 ANQGSEA. Between the trimmed V and J ends, which lost 0 bases and 10 bases, there was a span of 19 bases. The DNA of the CDR3 is TGCAGCGTTGAAGATAGGGCTAGTTTCGGTTTCGAGCAGTTCTTC. Its protein is CSVEDRASFGFEQFF.

The chain employs TRBV5-4 and TRBJ2-1; TRBD2 might be the D (7 bases). This CDR3 spans 15 amino acids. V was cut by 2 bases and J by 7 bases, with 16 bases left in between. Looked up from germline, CDR1 is SGHNT and CDR2 is YYREEE (reference sequence). The DNA for the CDR3 is TGTGCCAGCAGCTTTTTGGCGGGGGCCGCAAATGAGCAGTTCTTC. Residues: CASSFLAGAANEQFF.

The V and J genes are TRBV6-5 and TRBJ1-1, with 8 nucleotides matching TRBD1. V was pared by 5 bases and J by 5 bases, with 4 bases of the junction left unmatched. CDR1 and CDR2 (germline): MNHEY, SVGAGI. The CDR3 runs 13 residues. DNA for the CDR3: TGTGCCAGCAGTCCAGGGGGCGAAACTGAAGCTTTCTTT. It codes for CASSPGGETEAFF.

About this clone: This same CDR3 is encoded by further DNA sequences in the sample. This chain joins TRBV28 and TRBJ2-3; D unclear. Trimming took 3 bases from V and 3 from J, leaving 7 bases between them. The CDR3 is 13 amino acids. Germline V lookup: CDR1 MDHEN, CDR2 SYDVKM. For the CDR3, the DNA is TGTGCCAGCAGTTTCCGGGCGACAGATACGCAGTATTTT. Its protein product is CASSFRATDTQYF. Together with reference TRBV28 and TRBJ2-3, the CDR3 gives the full variable domain: DVKVTQSSRYLVKRTGEKVFLECVQDMDHENMFWYRQDPGLGLRLIYFSYDVKMKEKGDIPEGYSVSREKKERFSLILESASTNQTSMYLCASSFRATDTQYFGPGTRLTVL.

This clone was recorded only once. V gene TRBV11-2 combines with J gene TRBJ2-7; TRBD1 matches at 9 bases. Germline V gene sequence: CDR1 SGHAT, CDR2 FQNNGV. CDR3 length: 13 amino acids. The J segment lost 6 bases and the V segment lost 3 bases, leaving 3 bases of the junction unmatched. The CDR3 reads CASSLYRGLEQYF. CDR3 DNA sequence: TGTGCCAGCAGCTTGTACAGGGGGCTCGAGCAGTACTTC.

The chain joins TRBV2 to TRBJ1-6; tentative D call: TRBD1 (5 bases). The V end lost 8 bases, the J end lost 8 bases, and 19 bases lay between the germline ends. The CDR3 spans 15 residues. CDR1 is SNHLY, CDR2 FYNNEI, per germline. Written as DNA, the CDR3 is TGTGCCAGCCGAACCTGGGAAGGGGTGGATTCACCCCTCCACTTT. Protein: CASRTWEGVDSPLHF.

The chain recombines TRBV29-1 with TRBJ1-1; possible D gene TRBD1, 5 bases. The V gene lost 4 bases and the J gene lost 3 bases, with 12 bases spanning the gap. This CDR3 region has 13 residues. Germline-derived CDR1 and CDR2 are SQVTM and ANQGSEA. In DNA, the CDR3 is TGCAGCGTTGTGGGGCAGGGCTACACTGAAGCTTTCTTT. This translates into CSVVGQGYTEAFF.

The chain is built from TRBV9 and TRBJ2-7; maybe TRBD1 (7 bases). CDR1 and CDR2 (germline): SGDLS, YYNGEE. This CDR3 is built from 15 residues. V lost 0 bases, J lost 0 bases, and 10 bases lay in between. The DNA for the CDR3 is TGTGCCAGCAGCGTAGCAGGGGGGAGCTCCTACGAGCAGTACTTC. Amino acid sequence: CASSVAGGSSYEQYF.

The CDR3 bases are TGCGCCAGCAGCCAAGAGACCCCAAACAATGAGCAGTTCTTC. Amino acid sequence: CASSQETPNNEQFF. The J gene is TRBJ2-1, the V gene TRBV4-1; D gene ambiguous. Trimming left V 0 bases short and J 5 bases short, with 8 bases between. The CDR3 covers 14 residues. Germline CDR1 MGHRA, CDR2 YSYEKL.

About this clone itself: One end of the junction does not line up with germline, which may come from a read error. The V gene is TRBV7-7, the J gene TRBJ2-5; 9 nucleotides align to TRBD1. The CDR3 contains 15 residues. Germline CDR1 is SSHAT and CDR2 is FNYEAQ (reference sequence). CDR3 loop: CASSSTGGRGETQYF. In DNA, the CDR3 is TGTGCTAGCAGCTCGACAGGGGGAAGGGGGGAGACCCAGTACTTC.

The CDR3 DNA sequence: TGTGCCAGCAGCCTCTTCGACTGGGAGGGACTTAATTCACCCCTCCACTTT. Translated, it gives CASSLFDWEGLNSPLHF. The chain carries TRBV27 and TRBJ1-6; D is perhaps TRBD1 (5 bases). This CDR3 spans 17 amino acids. Germline V lookup: CDR1 MNHEY, CDR2 SMNVEV (reference sequence). V gave up 6 bases and J gave up 6 bases, with 21 bases separating them.

The rearrangement joins TRBV29-1 to TRBJ2-2; D is ambiguous. CDR1 and CDR2 (germline): SQVTM, ANQGSEA. V shed 3 bases and J shed 3 bases, with 11 bases lying between them. CDR3 length equals 14 residues. Here the CDR3 reads CSVDRAGDTGELFF. CDR3 nucleotides: TGCAGCGTTGATCGGGCAGGCGACACCGGGGAGCTGTTTTTT.

This clone was found a few times. The chain has TRBV11-1 and TRBJ2-7; D gene ambiguous. CDR1 is SGHAT and CDR2 is FQDESV in the germline V gene (reference sequence). This CDR3 is 14 amino acids long. V dropped 2 bases and J dropped 3 bases, with 11 bases sitting between them. The CDR3 is CASSLSPPYYEQYF. The CDR3 bases are TGTGCCAGCAGCTTATCCCCCCCATACTACGAGCAGTACTTC.